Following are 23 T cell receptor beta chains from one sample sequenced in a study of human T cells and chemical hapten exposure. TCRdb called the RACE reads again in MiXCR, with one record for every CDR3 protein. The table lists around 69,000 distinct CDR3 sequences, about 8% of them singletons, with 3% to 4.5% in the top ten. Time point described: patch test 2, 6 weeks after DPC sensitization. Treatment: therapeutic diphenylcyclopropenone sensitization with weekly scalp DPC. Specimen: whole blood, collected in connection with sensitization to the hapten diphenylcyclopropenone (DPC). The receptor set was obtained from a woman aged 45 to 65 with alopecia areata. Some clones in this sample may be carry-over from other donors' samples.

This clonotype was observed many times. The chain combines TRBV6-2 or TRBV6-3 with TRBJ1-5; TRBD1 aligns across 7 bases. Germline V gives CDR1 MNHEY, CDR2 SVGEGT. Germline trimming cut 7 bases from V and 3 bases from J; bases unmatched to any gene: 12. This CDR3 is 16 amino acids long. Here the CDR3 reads CASTAPTGPSNQPQHF. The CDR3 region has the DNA TGTGCCAGCACCGCACCGACAGGGCCCTCCAATCAGCCCCAGCATTTT.

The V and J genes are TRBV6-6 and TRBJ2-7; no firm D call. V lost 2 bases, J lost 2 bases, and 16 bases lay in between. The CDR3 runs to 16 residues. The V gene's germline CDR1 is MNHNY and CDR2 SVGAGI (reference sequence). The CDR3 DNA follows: TGTGCCAGCAGTTACAGTTCACAAACGCCCACCTACGAGCAGTACTTC. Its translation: CASSYSSQTPTYEQYF.

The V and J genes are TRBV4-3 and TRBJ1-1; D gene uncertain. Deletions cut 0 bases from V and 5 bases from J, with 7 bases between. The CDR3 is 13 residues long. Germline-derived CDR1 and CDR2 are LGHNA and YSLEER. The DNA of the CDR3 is TGCGCCAGCAGCCAAGATGGGGTTACTGAAGCTTTCTTT. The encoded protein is CASSQDGVTEAFF.

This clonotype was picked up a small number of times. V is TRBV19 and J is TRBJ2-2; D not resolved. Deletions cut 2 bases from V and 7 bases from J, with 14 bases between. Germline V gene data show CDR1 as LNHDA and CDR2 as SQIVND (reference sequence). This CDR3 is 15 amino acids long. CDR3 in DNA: TGTGCCAGTAGTATAATGTTGATTCAAATCGGGGAGCTGTTTTTT. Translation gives CASSIMLIQIGELFF.

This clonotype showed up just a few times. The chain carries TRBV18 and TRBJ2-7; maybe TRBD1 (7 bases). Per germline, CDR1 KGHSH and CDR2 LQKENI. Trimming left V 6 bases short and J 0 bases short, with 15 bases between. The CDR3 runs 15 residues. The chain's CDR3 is CASSPGDSLSYEQYF. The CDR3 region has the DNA TGTGCCAGCTCCCCGGGGGACAGCCTCTCCTACGAGCAGTACTTC.

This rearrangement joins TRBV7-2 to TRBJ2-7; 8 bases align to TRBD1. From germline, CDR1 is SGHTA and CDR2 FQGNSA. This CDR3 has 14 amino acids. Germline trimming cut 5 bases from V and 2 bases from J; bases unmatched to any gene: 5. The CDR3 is CASSTQGGAYEQYF. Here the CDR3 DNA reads TGTGCCAGCAGCACACAGGGGGGCGCCTACGAGCAGTACTTC.

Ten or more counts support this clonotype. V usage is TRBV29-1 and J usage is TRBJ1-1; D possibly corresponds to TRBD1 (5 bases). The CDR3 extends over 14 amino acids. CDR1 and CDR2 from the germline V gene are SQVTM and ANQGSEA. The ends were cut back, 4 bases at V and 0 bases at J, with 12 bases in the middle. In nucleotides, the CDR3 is TGCAGCGTTGTAGTGTTGGGGGTGAACACTGAAGCTTTCTTT. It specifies CSVVVLGVNTEAFF.

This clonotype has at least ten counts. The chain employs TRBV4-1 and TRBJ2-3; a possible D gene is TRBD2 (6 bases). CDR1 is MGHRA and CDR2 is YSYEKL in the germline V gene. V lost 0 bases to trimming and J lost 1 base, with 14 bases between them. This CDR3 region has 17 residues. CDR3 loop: CASSQEEAERGTDTQYF. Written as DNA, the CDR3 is TGCGCCAGCAGCCAAGAAGAAGCCGAGCGGGGCACAGATACGCAGTATTTT.

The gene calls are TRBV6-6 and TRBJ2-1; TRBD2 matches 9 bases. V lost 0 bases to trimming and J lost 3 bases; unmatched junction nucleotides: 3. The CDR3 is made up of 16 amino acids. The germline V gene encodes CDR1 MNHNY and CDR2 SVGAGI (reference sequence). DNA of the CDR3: TGTGCCAGCAGTTACTCTCGCGGGAGGGACTACAATGAGCAGTTCTTC. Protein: CASSYSRGRDYNEQFF.

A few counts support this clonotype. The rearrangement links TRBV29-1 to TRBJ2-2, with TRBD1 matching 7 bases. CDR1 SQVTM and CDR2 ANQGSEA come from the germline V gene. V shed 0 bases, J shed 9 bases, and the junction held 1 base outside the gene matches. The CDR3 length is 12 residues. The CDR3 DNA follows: TGCAGCGTTGAAGAGGACAGGAGGGAGCTGTTTTTT. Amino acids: CSVEEDRRELFF.

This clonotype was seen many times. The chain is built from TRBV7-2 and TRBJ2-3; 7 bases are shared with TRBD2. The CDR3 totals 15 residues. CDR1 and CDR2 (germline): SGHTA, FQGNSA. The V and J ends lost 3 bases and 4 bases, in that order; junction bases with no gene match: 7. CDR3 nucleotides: TGTGCCAGCAGCTTTGGCTTTACTAGCGCAGATACGCAGTATTTT. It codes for CASSFGFTSADTQYF.

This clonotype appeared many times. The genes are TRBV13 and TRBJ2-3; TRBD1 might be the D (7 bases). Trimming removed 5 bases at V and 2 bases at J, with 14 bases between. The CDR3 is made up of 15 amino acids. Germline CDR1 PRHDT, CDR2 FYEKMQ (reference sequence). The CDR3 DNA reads TGTGCCAGCAGCCTTAACAGGGGACTCACAGATACGCAGTATTTT. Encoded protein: CASSLNRGLTDTQYF.

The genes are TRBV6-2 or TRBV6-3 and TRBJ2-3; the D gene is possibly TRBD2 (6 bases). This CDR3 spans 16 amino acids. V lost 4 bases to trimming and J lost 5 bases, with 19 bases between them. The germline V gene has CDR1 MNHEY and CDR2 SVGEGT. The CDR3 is CASSWRSGEVEDTQYF. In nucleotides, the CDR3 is TGTGCCAGCAGTTGGAGGTCGGGGGAAGTCGAAGATACGCAGTATTTT.

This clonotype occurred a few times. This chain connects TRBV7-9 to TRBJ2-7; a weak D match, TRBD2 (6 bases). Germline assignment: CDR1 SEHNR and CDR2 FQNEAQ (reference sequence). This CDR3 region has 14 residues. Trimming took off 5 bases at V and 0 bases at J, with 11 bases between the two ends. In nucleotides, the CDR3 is TGTGCCAGCAGCCGGGCCGGGAGCTCCTACGAGCAGTACTTC. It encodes CASSRAGSSYEQYF.

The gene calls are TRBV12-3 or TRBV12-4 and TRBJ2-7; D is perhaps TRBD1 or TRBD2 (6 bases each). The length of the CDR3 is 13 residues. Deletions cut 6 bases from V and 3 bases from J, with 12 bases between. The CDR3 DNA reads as TGTGCCAGCAGGGGGGGCCAGAACTACGAGCAGTACTTC. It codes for CASRGGQNYEQYF.

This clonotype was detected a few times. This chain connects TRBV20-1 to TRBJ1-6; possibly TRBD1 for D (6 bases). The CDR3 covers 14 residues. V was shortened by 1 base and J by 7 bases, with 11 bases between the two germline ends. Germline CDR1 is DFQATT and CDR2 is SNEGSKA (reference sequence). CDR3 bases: TGCAGTGCTAGAGTGGGGGGCAAGAATTCACCCCTCCACTTT. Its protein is CSARVGGKNSPLHF.

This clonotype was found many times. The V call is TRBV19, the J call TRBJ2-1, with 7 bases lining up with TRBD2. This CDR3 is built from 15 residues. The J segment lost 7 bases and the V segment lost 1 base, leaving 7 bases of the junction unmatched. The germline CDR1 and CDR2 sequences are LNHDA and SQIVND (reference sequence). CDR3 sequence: CASSIGTRGRNEQFF. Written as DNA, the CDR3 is TGTGCCAGTAGTATAGGGACTAGAGGGCGAAATGAGCAGTTCTTC.

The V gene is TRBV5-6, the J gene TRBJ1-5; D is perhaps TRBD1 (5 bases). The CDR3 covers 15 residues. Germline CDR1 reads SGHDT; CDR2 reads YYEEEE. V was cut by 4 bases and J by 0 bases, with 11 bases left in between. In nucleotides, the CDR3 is TGTGCCAGCAGCACAGGTGTTTATAGCAATCAGCCCCAGCATTTT. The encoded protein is CASSTGVYSNQPQHF. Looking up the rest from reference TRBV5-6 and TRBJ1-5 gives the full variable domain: DAGVTQSPTHLIKTRGQQVTLRCSPKSGHDTVSWYQQALGQGPQFIFQYYEEEERQRGNFPDRFSGHQFPNYSSELNVNALLLGDSALYLCASSTGVYSNQPQHFGDGTRLSIL.

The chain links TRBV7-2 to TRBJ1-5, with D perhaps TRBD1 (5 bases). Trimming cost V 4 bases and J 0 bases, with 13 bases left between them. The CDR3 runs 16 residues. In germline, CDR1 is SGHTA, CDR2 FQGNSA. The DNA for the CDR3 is TGTGCCAGCAGCTCTCCGGGACTCCTTAGCAATCAGCCCCAGCATTTT. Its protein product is CASSSPGLLSNQPQHF.

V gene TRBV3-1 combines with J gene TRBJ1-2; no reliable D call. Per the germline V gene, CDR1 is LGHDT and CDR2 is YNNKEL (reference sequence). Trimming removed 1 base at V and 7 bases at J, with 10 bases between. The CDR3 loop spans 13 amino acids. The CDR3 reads CASSQGTESGYTF. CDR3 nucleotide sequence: TGTGCCAGCAGCCAAGGAACTGAGAGTGGCTACACCTTC. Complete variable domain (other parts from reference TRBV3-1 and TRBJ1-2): DTAVSQTPKYLVTQMGNDKSIKCEQNLGHDTMYWYKQDSKKFLKIMFSYNNKELIINETVPNRFSPKSPDKAHLNLHINSLELGDSAVYFCASSQGTESGYTFGSGTRLTVV.

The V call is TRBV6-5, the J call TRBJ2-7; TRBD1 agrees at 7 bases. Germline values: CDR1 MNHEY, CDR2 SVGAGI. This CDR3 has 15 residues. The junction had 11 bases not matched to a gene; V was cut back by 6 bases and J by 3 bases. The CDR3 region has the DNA TGTGCCAGCAGACCGAGTTTAGGGGGCATCTACGAGCAGTACTTC. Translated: CASRPSLGGIYEQYF.

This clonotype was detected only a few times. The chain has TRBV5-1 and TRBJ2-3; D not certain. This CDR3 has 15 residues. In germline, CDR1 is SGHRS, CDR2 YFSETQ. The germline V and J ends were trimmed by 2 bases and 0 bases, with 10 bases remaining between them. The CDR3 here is CASSLSRASTDTQYF. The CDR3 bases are TGCGCCAGCAGCTTAAGTAGGGCCAGCACAGATACGCAGTATTTT.

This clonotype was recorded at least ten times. The CDR3 coding sequence is TGTGCCAGCAGCTTAAACACCGGGGAGCTGTTTTTT. It yields the protein CASSLNTGELFF. This chain uses TRBV7-6 with TRBJ2-2; D unresolved. Per the germline V gene, CDR1 is SGHVS and CDR2 is FNYEAQ. This CDR3 comprises 12 residues. V lost 2 bases and J lost 2, with 0 bases in between.